The T cell receptor (beta chain) described here comes from a study of Ad26.COV2.S vaccination and SARS-CoV-2 variants (dated by TCRdb to about 2021). Background on the whole study: Vaccine-arm donors came from COV1001, a multicentre, randomized, double-blind, placebo-controlled phase I-IIa trial of Ad26.COV2.S in healthy adults. The TCR-sequenced set comprised around 32 samples: about 19 Ad26.COV2.S vaccine recipients, 5 placebo recipients and 8 SARS-CoV-2 convalescent individuals. Ad26.COV2.S was given intramuscularly at 5x10^10 or 1x10^11 viral particles, as a single shot or as two shots 56 days apart. Investigators remained blinded to trial group allocation during experiments and outcome assessment. TCRbeta repertoire sequencing was used to assess the specificity and breadth of SARS-CoV-2-reactive T cell receptors after Ad26.COV2.S vaccination. Trial participants were randomized into five groups of five, in which low-dose or high-dose Ad26.COV2.S was given once or twice, or placebo was given on both occasions.

The immunoSEQ Assay was used to sequence TCRbeta CDR3 regions. After extraction, genomic DNA underwent amplification by bias-controlled multiplex PCR, followed by high-throughput sequencing. As for the original processing: To quantify the absolute abundance of every unique TCRbeta CDR3 region, sequences were collapsed and filtered. T cell fraction was estimated by normalizing TCRbeta template counts to usable DNA, which was measured by amplifying reference genes present in all nucleated cells. Repertoire TCRs were annotated as SARS-CoV-2-specific by exact matching of V gene, CDR3 amino acid sequence and J gene to a known reactive TCR set. The reference SARS-CoV-2 TCR set was derived from MIRA and filtered for enrichment in COVID-19-positive ImmuneCODE repertoires, a step that removed public or cross-reactive TCRs. Using the MIRA antigens, annotated TCRs were further analysed by specific ORF or by position within an ORF. Breadth was defined as annotated unique rearrangements over total unique productive rearrangements; depth was the summed frequency of those rearrangements. Two-sided Wilcoxon rank-sum tests were used to compare TCR breadth between groups. Sourced from immuneACCESS, this table was stored by TCRdb with only in-frame sequences that have V and J called. A share of the clones is absent; for the studies checked, an unresolved V gene accounts for under half, and the remainder has no known explanation. From that table come the V and J calls and clone size; the DNA was used to work out D and trimming. The sample data list 240,000 or so clones, and approximately 87% of these were observed just once. Roughly 10% of the sample goes to the ten largest clones.

With regard to this clone: What this receptor recognizes is not known. Base qualities were left out, and no much larger clone turns up one base away.

The treatment or condition label corresponds to: 15 to 20 received Ad26.COV2.S at low or high dose, single or two shots; about 5 received placebo; per-sample allocation not given. Repertoires of vaccine and placebo recipients were sequenced from samples collected on day 63 after the first injection. In Cohort 1b, fewer than 30 adults aged 18-55 years were enrolled at a single site in Boston, USA, between 29 July and 7 August 2020. As a vaccine, Ad26.COV2.S was a replication-incompetent adenovirus type 26 vector that expressed a prefusion-stabilized SARS-CoV-2 spike protein derived from the original Wuhan strain. The germline V and J ends show losses of 6 bases and 9 bases respectively, and no gene match explains 11 bases of the junction. The CDR3 goes from the cysteine to the phenylalanine over 15 residues. The DNA shown is the 45-base CDR3, in frame from base 1. The germline V gene specifies MDHEN as CDR1 and SYDVKM as CDR2.

Beyond this particular receptor, the publication reports: Substantial breadth of spike-specific CD8+ and CD4+ T cell responses was reported after vaccination. Compared with placebo recipients, Ad26.COV2.S recipients showed higher spike-specific TCR breadth (P = 0.0014). The study was not powered to compare responses between vaccine doses or regimens. It was noted by the authors that total T cell responses may have been underestimated by the TCR breadth and depth analyses. Vaccine and placebo recipients had comparable non-spike TCR breadth, which fits with the vaccine containing only spike.

The chain was built from TRBV28 and TRBJ1-6, with 7 bases in between that match TRBD1. The source was peripheral blood, collected in a trial of Ad26.COV2.S vaccine versus placebo. The source is a person aged 18-65 years who received the Ad26.COV2.S COVID-19 vaccine or a placebo. The CDR3 loop reads CASSLVWTGGSPLHF. The DNA is as follows: TGTGCCAGCAGCCTAGTTTGGACAGGAGGTTCACCCCTCCACTTT.